The T cell receptor (beta chain) under discussion was sequenced for a study of glioma-infiltrating T cells after dendritic cell vaccination. Study outcomes and limitations: TCR clonality showed no direct relationship with survival.

V lost 3 bases to trimming and J lost 5 bases, with 10 bases between them. The CDR3 loop spans 13 amino acids. The V gene's germline CDR1 is LNHDA and CDR2 SQIVND (reference sequence). Time point specified: after dendritic cell vaccination, including at tumor progression/relapse. Patients had residual fresh-frozen tumor tissue and more than two years of survival data. Isocitrate dehydrogenase mutation was absent in all glioblastoma patients. With respect to this clone: Its specificity is not known.

Amplification used 60 V beta primers and 13 J beta primers. Assay used: immunoSEQ multiplex PCR; TCRdb lists only in-frame clones, some missing. The data hold about 90,000 clones, with roughly 80% observed a single time. This clonotype was sampled from a human donor with glioblastoma. The sequences come from blood, collected after dendritic cell vaccination. The rearrangement joins TRBV19 to TRBJ1-2, with D perhaps matching TRBD1 (6 bases). The CDR3 DNA follows: TGTGCCAGTAGTATGAGGACAGCTTATGGCTACACCTTC. Residues: CASSMRTAYGYTF.